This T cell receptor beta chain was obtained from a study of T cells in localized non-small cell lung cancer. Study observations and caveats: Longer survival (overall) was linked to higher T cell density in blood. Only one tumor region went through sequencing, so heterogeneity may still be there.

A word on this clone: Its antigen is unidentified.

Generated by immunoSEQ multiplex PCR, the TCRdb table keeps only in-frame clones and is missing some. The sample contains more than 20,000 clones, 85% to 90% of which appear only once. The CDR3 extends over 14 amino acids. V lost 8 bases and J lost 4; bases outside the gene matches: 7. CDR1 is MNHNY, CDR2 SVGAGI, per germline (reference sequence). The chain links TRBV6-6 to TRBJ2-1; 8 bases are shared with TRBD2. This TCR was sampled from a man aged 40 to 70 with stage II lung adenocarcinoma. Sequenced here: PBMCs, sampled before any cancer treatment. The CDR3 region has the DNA TGTGCCAGCCTGGTAGCGGGAAGTTACAATGAGCAGTTCTTC. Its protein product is CASLVAGSYNEQFF.